This T cell receptor beta chain was documented in a study of cytomegalovirus exposure and HLA in healthy donors. This clone was counted between two and nine times. Its antigen remains unknown. Germline V gene lookup returns CDR1 KGHSH and CDR2 LQKENI. This CDR3 spans 15 amino acids. Trimming removed 3 bases from V and 8 bases from J; junction bases left unmatched: 7. Study conclusions and caveats: Per a later analysis, about 18,000 TCR beta sequences showed association with HLA alleles at 0.05 false discovery rate.

It was with 60 Vbeta and 13 Jbeta primers that the PCR ran. Authors' analysis steps: Roughly 83 million unique TCR beta chains, roughly 11 million of them shared, were counted by a later analysis. Profiled with immunoSEQ multiplex PCR; TCRdb holds only in-frame clones, not every one. V and J calls and clone size are as listed in that table; D and trimming were resolved from the DNA. The sample has fewer than 120,000 clones; about four fifths are singletons. The clonotype comes from a woman aged 60-75 years in good health and CMV-seropositive. J is TRBJ2-1 and V is TRBV18, with TRBD2 matching 10 bases. The specimen was PBMCs. The CDR3 loop is CASSPKLAGKDEQFF. CDR3 coding DNA: TGTGCCAGCTCACCTAAACTAGCGGGGAAGGATGAGCAGTTCTTC.